This T cell receptor beta chain is drawn from a study of blood T cell repertoires in COVID-19. The CDR3 totals 16 residues. The germline CDR1 and CDR2 sequences are MRHNA and SNTAGT. The V gene lost 5 bases and the J gene lost 2 bases, with 15 bases spanning the gap. Here immunoSEQ multiplex PCR was the method, and the copy in TCRdb shows in-frame clones only, minus some. The table shows roughly 43,000 clones, with approximately 86% occurring only once. The sequencing input was peripheral blood. The V gene is TRBV6-4, the J gene TRBJ2-2; D possibly corresponds to TRBD2 (6 bases). The sequence came from a woman in her seventies with acute or convalescent COVID-19. CDR3 sequence: CASSKGLTLNTGELFF. DNA of the CDR3: TGTGCCAGCAGTAAGGGACTCACACTAAACACCGGGGAGCTGTTTTTT.